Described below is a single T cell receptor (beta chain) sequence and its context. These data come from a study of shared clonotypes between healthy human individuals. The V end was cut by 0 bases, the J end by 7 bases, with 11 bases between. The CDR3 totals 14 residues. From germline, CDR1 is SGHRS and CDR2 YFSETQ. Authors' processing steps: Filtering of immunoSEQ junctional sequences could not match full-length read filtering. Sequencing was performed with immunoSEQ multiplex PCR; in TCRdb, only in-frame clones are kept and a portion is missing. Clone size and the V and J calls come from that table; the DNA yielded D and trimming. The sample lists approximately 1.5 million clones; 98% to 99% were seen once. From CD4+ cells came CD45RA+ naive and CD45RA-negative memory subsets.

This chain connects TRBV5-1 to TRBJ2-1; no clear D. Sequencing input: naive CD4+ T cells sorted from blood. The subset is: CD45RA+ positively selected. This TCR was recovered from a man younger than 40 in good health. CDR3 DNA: TGCGCCAGCAGCTTGGAGGCGGCGCTGAATGAGCAGTTCTTC. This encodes CASSLEAALNEQFF.